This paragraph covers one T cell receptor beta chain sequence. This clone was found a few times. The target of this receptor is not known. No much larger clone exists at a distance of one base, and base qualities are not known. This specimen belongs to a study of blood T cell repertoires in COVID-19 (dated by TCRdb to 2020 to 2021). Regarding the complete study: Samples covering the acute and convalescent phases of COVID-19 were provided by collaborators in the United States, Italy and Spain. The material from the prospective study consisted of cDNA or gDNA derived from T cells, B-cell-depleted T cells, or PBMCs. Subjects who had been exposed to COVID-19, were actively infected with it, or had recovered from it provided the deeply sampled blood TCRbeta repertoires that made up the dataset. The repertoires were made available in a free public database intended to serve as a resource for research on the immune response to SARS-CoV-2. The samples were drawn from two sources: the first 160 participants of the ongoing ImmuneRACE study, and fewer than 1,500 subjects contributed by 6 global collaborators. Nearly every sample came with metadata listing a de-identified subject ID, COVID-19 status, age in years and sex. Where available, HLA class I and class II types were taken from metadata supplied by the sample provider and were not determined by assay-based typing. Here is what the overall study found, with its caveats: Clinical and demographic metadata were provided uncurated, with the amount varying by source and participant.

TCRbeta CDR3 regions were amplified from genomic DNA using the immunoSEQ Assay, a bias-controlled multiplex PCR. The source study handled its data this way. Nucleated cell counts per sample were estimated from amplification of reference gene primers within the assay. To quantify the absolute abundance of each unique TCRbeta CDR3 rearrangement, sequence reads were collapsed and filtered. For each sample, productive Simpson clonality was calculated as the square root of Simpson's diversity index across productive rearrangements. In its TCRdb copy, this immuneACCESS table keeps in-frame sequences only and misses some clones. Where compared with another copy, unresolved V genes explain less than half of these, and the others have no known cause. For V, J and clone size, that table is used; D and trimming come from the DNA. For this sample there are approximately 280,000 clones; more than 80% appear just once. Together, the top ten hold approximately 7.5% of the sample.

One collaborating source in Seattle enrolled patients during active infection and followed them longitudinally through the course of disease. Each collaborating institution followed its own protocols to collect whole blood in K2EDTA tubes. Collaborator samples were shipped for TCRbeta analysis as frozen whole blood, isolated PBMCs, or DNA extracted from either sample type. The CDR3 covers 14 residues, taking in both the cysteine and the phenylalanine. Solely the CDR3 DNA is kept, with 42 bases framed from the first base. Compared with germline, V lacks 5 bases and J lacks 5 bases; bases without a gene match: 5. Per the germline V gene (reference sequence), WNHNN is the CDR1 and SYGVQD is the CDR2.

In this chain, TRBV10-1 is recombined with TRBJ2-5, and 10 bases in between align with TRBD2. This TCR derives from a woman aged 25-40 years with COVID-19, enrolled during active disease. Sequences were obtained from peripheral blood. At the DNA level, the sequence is TGCGCCAGCAGTCTAGCGGGAGATGCGGAGACCCAGTACTTC. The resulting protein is CASSLAGDAETQYF.